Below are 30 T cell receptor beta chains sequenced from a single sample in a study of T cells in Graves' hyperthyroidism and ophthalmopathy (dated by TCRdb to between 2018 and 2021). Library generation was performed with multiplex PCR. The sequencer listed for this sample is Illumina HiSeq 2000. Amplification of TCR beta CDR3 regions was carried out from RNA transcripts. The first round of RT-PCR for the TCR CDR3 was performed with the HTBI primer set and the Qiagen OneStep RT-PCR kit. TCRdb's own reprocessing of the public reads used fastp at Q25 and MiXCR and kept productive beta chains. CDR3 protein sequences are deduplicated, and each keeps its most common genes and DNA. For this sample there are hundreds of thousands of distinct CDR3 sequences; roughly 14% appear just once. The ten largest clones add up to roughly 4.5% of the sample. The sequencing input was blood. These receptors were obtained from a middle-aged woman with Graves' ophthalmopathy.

DNA of the CDR3: TGTGCCAGCAGGATCGGAGGCGGGAGTGTCGACGAGCAGTACTTC. Translating it yields CASRIGGGSVDEQYF. This chain uses TRBV28 with TRBJ2-7; 7 bases line up with TRBD2. Germline CDR1 MDHEN, CDR2 SYDVKM. V dropped 6 bases and J dropped 5; count of bases not matched to a gene: 13. The CDR3 consists of 15 residues.

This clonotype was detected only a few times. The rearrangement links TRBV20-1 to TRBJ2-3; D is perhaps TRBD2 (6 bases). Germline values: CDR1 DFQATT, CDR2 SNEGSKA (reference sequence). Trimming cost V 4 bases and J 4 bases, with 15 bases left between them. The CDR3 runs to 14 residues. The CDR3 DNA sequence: TGCAGTGCTACCAACCTGACTAGACCAGATACGCAGTATTTT. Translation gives CSATNLTRPDTQYF.

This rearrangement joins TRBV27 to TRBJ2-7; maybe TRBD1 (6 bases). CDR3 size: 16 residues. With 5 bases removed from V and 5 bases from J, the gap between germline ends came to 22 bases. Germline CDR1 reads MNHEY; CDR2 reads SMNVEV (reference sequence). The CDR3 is CASSPRQGTRGNEQYF. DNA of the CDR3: TGTGCCAGCAGTCCCAGGCAGGGGACGAGGGGTAACGAGCAGTACTTC.

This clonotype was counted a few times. Here the CDR3 DNA reads TGTGCCAGCAGTGAAATCTTTGGGACAGGGCCGAACACTGAAGCTTTCTTT. Translated: CASSEIFGTGPNTEAFF. This chain uses TRBV6-1 with TRBJ1-1; 9 bases match TRBD1. CDR3 length equals 17 residues. Germline loops: CDR1 MNHNS, CDR2 SASEGT. The V segment lost 2 bases and the J segment 1 base; nucleotides outside the gene matches: 8.

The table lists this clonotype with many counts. The chain's CDR3 is CSVAELQETQYF. CDR3 coding DNA: TGCAGCGTTGCGGAGCTTCAAGAGACCCAGTACTTC. The V and J genes are TRBV29-1 and TRBJ2-5; no firm D call. The CDR3 contains 12 residues. V gave up 4 bases and J gave up 2 bases, with 8 bases separating them. Germline V gene data show CDR1 as SQVTM and CDR2 as ANQGSEA.

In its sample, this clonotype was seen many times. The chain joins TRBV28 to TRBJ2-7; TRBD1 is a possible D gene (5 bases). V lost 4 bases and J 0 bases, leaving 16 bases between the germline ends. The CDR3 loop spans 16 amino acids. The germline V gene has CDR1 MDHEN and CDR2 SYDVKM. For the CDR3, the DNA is TGTGCCAGCAGTTCAGTGTCGACAGTGATCTCCTACGAGCAGTACTTC. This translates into CASSSVSTVISYEQYF.

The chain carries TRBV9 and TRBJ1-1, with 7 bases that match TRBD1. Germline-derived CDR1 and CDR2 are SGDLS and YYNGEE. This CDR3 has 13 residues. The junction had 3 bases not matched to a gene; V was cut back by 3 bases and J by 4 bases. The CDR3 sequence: CASSGDSATEAFF. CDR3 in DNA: TGTGCCAGCAGCGGGGACAGTGCCACTGAAGCTTTCTTT. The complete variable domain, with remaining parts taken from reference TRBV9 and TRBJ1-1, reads DSGVTQTPKHLITATGQRVTLRCSPRSGDLSVYWYQQSLDQGLQFLIQYYNGEERAKGNILERFSAQQFPDLHSELNLSSLELGDSALYFCASSGDSATEAFFGQGTRLTVV.

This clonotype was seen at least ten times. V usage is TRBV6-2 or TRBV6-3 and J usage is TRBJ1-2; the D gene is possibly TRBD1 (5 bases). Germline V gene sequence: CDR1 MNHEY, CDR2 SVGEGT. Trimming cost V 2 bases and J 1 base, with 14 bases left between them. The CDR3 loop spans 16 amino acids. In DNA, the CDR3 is TGTGCCAGCAGTTACCGTTTGGGGGGACTTAACTATGGCTACACCTTC. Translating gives CASSYRLGGLNYGYTF.

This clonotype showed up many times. The chain's CDR3 is CASIRDSRFYEQYF. The CDR3 DNA reads TGTGCCAGCATTAGGGACAGCCGCTTTTACGAGCAGTACTTC. The V gene is TRBV6-5, the J gene TRBJ2-7; 7 bases align to TRBD1. The CDR3 extends over 14 amino acids. The J segment lost 4 bases and the V segment lost 7 bases, leaving 10 bases of the junction unmatched. CDR1 and CDR2 from the germline V gene are MNHEY and SVGAGI.

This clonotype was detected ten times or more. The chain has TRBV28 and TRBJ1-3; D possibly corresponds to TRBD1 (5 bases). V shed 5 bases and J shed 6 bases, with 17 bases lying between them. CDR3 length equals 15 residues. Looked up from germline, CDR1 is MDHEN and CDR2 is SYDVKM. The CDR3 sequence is CASSVGTANSNTIYF. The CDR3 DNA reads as TGTGCCAGCAGTGTAGGGACCGCCAACTCAAACACCATATATTTT.

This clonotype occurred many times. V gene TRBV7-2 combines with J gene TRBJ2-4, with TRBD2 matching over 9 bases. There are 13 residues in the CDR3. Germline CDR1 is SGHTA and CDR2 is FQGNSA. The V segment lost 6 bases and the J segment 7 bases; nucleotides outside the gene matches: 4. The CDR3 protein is CASSPGTSNIQYF. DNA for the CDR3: TGTGCCAGCAGTCCCGGGACTAGCAACATTCAGTACTTC.

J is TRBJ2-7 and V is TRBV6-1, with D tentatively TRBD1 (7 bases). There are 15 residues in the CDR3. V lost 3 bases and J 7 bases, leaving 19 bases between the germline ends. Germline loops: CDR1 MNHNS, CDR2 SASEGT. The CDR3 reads CASSDGRTGAGEQYF. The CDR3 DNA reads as TGTGCCAGCAGTGATGGCAGAACAGGGGCGGGAGAGCAGTACTTC.

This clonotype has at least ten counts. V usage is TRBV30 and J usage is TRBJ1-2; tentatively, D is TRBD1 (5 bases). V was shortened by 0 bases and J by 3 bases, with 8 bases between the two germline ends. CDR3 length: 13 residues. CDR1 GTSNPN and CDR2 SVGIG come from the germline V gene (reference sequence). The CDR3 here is CAWSVGTDYGYTF. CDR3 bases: TGTGCCTGGAGTGTAGGGACGGACTATGGCTACACCTTC.

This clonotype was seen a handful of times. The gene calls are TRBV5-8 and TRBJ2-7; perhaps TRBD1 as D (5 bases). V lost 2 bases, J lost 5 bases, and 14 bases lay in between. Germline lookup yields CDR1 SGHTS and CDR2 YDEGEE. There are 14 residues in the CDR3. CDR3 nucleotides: TGTGCCAGCAGCTTCTGGCAGGGTCGTCACGAGCAGTACTTC. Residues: CASSFWQGRHEQYF. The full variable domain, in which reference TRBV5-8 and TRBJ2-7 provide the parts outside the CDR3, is EAGVTQSPTHLIKTRGQQATLRCSPISGHTSVYWYQQALGLGLQFLLWYDEGEERNRGNFPPRFSGRQFPNYSSELNVNALELEDSALYLCASSFWQGRHEQYFGPGTRLTVT.

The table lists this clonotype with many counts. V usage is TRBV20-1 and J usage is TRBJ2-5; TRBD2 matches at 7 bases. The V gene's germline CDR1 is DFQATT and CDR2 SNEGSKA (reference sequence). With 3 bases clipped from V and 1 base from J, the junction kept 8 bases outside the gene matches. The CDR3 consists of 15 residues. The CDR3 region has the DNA TGCAGTGCTAGGGGGACGGGAGGCCGCCAAGAGACCCAGTACTTC. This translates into CSARGTGGRQETQYF.

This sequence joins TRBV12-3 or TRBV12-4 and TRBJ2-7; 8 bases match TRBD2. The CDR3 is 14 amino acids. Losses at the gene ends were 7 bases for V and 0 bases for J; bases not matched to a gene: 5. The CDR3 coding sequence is TGTGCCAGCAACCGGGGGGGGGGCTCCTACGAGCAGTACTTC. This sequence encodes CASNRGGGSYEQYF.

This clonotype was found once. CDR3: CASSHGQGSGELFF. CDR3 DNA sequence: TGTGCCAGCAGTCACGGACAGGGAAGCGGGGAGCTGTTTTTT. The chain combines TRBV6-2 or TRBV6-3 with TRBJ2-2; TRBD1 agrees at 8 bases. The CDR3 is 14 amino acids. Germline trimming cut 5 bases from V and 7 bases from J; bases unmatched to any gene: 6. The germline V gene has CDR1 MNHEY and CDR2 SVGEGT.

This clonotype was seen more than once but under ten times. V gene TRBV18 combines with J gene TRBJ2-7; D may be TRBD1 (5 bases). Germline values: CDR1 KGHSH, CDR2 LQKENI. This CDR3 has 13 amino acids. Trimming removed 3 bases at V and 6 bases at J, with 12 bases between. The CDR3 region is CASSPGHVAEQYF. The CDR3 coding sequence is TGTGCCAGCTCACCTGGACATGTGGCCGAGCAGTACTTC.

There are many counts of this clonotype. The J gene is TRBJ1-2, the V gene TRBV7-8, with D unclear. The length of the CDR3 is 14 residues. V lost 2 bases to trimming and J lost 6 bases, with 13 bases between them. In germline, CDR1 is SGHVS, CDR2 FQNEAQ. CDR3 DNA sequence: TGTGCCAGCAGCTTACAGGCCAGTTCCAATGGCTACACCTTC. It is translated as CASSLQASSNGYTF.

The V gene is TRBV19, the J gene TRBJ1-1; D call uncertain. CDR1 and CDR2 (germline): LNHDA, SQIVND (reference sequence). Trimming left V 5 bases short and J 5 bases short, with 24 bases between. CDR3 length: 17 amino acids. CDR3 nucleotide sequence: TGTGCCAGTAGTCCTCGAGGAGGTGGGTACGTTCGGACTGAAGCTTTCTTT. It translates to CASSPRGGGYVRTEAFF.

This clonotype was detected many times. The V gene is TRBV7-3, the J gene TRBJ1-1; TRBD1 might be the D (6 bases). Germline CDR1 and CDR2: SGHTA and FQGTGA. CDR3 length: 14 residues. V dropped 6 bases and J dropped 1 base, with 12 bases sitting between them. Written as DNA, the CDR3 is TGTGCCAGCAGTGGAGGGGGTGGGAACACTGAAGCTTTCTTT. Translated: CASSGGGGNTEAFF.

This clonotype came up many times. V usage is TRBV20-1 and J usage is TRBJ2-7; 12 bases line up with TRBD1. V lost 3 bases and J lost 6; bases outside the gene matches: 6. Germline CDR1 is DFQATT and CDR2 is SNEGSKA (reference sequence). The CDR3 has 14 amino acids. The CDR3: CSASLGTGGSEQYF. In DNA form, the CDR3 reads TGCAGTGCTAGTCTGGGGACAGGGGGCAGCGAGCAGTACTTC.

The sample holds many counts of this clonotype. The CDR3 is CATSRDPTGLYEQYF. CDR3 nucleotide sequence: TGTGCCACCAGCAGAGACCCGACAGGACTCTACGAGCAGTACTTC. This chain joins TRBV15 and TRBJ2-7, with D possibly TRBD1 on 6 matching bases. Germline V gene data show CDR1 as LNHNV and CDR2 as YYDKDF (reference sequence). The germline V and J ends were trimmed by 0 bases and 3 bases, with 12 bases remaining between them. The CDR3 is 15 amino acids. The full variable domain, completed using reference TRBV15 and TRBJ2-7, is DAMVIQNPRYQVTQFGKPVTLSCSQTLNHNVMYWYQQKSSQAPKLLFHYYDKDFNNEADTPDNFQSRRPNTSFCFLDIRSPGLGDTAMYLCATSRDPTGLYEQYFGPGTRLTVT.

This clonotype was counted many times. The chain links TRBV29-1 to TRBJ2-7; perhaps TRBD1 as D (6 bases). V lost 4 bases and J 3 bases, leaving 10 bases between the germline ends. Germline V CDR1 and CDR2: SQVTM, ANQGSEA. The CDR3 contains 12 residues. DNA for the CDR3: TGCAGCGTTGCCTCGACAGGCTACGAGCAGTACTTC. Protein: CSVASTGYEQYF.

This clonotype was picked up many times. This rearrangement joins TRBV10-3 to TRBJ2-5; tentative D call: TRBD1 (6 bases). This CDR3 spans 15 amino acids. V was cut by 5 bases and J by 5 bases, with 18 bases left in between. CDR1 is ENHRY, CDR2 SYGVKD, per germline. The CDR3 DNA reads TGTGCCATCAGTACCGATTCAGGGGTTTCGGAGACCCAGTACTTC. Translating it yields CAISTDSGVSETQYF.

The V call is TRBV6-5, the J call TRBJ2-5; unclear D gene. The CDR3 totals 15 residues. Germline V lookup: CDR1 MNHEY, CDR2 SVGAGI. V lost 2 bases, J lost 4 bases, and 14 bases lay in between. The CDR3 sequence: CASSYGRSWVETQYF. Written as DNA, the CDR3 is TGTGCCAGCAGTTACGGAAGGAGTTGGGTAGAGACCCAGTACTTC.

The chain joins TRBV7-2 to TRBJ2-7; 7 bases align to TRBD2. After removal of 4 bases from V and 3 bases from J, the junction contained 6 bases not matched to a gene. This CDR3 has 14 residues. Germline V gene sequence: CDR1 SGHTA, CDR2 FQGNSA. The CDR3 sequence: CASSWGGSGYEQYF. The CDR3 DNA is TGTGCCAGCAGCTGGGGCGGGAGTGGCTACGAGCAGTACTTC.

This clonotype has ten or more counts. The CDR3: CASSGSGRGYEQYF. DNA for the CDR3: TGTGCCAGCAGCGGTAGCGGGAGGGGGTACGAGCAGTACTTC. The chain combines TRBV13 with TRBJ2-7; 11 nucleotides align to TRBD2. This CDR3 is built from 14 residues. The V gene end was trimmed by 5 bases and the J gene end by 4 bases; junction bases not matched to a gene: 4. Germline V gene lookup returns CDR1 PRHDT and CDR2 FYEKMQ (reference sequence).

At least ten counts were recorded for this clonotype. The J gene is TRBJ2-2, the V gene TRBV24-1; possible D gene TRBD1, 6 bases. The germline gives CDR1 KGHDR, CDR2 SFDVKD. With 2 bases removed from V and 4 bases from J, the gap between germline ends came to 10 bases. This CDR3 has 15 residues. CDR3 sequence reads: CATSDYGQTTGELFF. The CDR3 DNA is TGTGCCACCAGTGATTATGGACAGACCACCGGGGAGCTGTTTTTT.

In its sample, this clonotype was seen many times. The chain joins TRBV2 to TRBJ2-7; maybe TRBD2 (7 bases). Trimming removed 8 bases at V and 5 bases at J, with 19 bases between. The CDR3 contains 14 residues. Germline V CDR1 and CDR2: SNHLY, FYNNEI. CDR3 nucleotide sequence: TGTGCCAGCGGGGGGGTACCCGGGGGCGACGAGCAGTACTTC. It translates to CASGGVPGGDEQYF.